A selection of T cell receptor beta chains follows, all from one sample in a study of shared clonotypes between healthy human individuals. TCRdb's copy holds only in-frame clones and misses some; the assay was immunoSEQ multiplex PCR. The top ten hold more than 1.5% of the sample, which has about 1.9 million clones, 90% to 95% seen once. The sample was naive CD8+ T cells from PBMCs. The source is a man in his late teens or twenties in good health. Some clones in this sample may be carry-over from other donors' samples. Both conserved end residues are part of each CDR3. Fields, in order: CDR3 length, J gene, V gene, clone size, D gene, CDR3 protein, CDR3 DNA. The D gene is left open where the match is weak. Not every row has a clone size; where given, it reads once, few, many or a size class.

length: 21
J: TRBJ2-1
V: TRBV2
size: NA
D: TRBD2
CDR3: CASSESSGRALSSGQRYEQFF
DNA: TGTGCCAGCAGTGAGTCTAGCGGGAGGGCCCTATCTTCTGGGCAGAGGTATGAGCAGTTCTTC

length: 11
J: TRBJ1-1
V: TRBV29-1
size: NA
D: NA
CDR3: CSVFQGTEAFF
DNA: TGCAGCGTTTTCCAGGGGACTGAAGCTTTCTTT

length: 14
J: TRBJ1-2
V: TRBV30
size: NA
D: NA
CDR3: CAWTMAGPRGGYTF
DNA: TGTGCCTGGACGATGGCCGGGCCCCGCGGGGGCTACACCTTC

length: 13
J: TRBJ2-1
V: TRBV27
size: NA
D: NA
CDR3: CASSWPQGNEQFF
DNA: TGTGCCAGCAGTTGGCCCCAGGGGAATGAGCAGTTCTTC

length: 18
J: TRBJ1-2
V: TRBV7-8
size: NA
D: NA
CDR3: CASSWEVLAGTHKDGYTF
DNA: TGTGCCAGCAGCTGGGAGGTATTAGCCGGGACACACAAAGATGGCTACACCTTC

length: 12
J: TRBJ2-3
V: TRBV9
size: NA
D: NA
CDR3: CASSGSADTQYF
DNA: TGTGCCAGCAGCGGTAGCGCAGATACGCAGTATTTT

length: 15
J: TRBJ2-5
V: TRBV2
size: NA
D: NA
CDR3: CASSHMGGTLETQYF
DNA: TGTGCCAGCAGCCACATGGGGGGGACATTAGAGACCCAGTACTTC

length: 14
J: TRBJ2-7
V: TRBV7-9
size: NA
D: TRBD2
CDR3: CASSPTSGPYEQYF
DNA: TGTGCCAGCAGCCCCACTAGCGGCCCCTACGAGCAGTACTTC

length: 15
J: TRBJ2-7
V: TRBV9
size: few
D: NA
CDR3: CASSVMGGPTGEQYF
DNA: TGTGCCAGCAGCGTAATGGGAGGACCCACGGGGGAGCAGTACTTC

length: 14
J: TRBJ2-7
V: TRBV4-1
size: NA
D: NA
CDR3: CASSQDRGPGEQYF
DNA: TGCGCCAGCAGCCAAGATCGGGGGCCTGGGGAGCAGTACTTC

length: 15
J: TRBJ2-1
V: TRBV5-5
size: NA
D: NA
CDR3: CASSWQGNSYNEQFF
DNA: TGTGCCAGCAGTTGGCAGGGTAACTCCTACAATGAGCAGTTCTTC

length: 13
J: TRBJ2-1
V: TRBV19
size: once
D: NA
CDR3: CASSAWTANEQFF
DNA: TGTGCCAGTAGTGCGTGGACAGCCAATGAGCAGTTCTTC

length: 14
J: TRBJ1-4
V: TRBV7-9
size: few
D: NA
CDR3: CASSYREGDEKLFF
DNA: TGTGCCAGCAGCTACAGGGAAGGTGATGAAAAACTGTTTTTT

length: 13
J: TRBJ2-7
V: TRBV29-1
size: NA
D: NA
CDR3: CSVGSGRRYEQYF
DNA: TGCAGCGTTGGATCGGGGCGCCGCTACGAGCAGTACTTC

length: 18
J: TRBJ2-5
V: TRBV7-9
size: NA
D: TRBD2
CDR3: CASSLPTASGGLQETQYF
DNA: TGTGCCAGCAGCTTACCTACGGCTAGCGGGGGCCTACAAGAGACCCAGTACTTC

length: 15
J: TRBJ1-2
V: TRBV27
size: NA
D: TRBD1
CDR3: CASSSPGQGAYGYTF
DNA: TGTGCCAGCAGTTCACCGGGACAGGGGGCTTATGGCTACACCTTC

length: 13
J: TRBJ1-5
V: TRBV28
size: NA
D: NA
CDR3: CASSPLGNQPQHF
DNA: TGTGCCAGCAGCCCCTTGGGCAATCAGCCCCAGCATTTT

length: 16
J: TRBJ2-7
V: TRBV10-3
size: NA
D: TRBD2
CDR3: CAISVWTSGSSYEQYF
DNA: TGTGCCATCAGTGTATGGACTAGCGGGAGTTCCTACGAGCAGTACTTC

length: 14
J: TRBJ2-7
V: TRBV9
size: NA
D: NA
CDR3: CASSVGGNDYEQYF
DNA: TGTGCCAGCAGCGTAGGGGGCAACGACTACGAGCAGTACTTC

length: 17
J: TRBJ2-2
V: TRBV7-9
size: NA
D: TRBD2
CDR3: CASSSWTSGSGTGELFF
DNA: TGTGCCAGCAGCTCATGGACTAGCGGGAGTGGCACCGGGGAGCTGTTTTTT

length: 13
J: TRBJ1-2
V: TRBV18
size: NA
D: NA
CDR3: CASSPPEVDGYTF
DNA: TGTGCCAGCTCACCACCTGAGGTCGATGGCTACACCTTC

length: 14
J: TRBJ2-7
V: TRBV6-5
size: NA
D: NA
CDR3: CASSYLARSYEQYF
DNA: TGTGCCAGCAGTTATCTAGCGCGATCCTACGAGCAGTACTTC

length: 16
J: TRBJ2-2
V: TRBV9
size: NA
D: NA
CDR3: CASSARTASNTGELFF
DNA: TGTGCCAGCAGCGCCCGGACAGCTTCGAACACCGGGGAGCTGTTTTTT

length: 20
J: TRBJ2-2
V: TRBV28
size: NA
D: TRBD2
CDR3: CASSLRLFGTSGKNTGELFF
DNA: TGTGCCAGCAGTTTAAGACTTTTCGGGACTAGCGGGAAGAACACCGGGGAGCTGTTTTTT

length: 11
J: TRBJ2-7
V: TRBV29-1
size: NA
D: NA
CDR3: CSVDHFYEQYF
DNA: TGCAGCGTTGACCACTTCTACGAGCAGTACTTC

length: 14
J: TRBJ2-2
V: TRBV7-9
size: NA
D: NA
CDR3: CASSPPRGPGELFF
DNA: TGTGCCAGCAGCCCCCCCCGGGGCCCCGGGGAGCTGTTTTTT

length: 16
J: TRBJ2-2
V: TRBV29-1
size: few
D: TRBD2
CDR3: CSVRPSGTPRPGELFF
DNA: TGCAGCGTCCGTCCTAGCGGGACCCCGCGACCCGGGGAGCTGTTTTTT

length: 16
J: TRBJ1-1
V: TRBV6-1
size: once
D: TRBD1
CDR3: CASSGRQQGARTEAFF
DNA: TGTGCCAGCAGTGGTCGTCAACAGGGGGCGAGGACTGAAGCTTTCTTT

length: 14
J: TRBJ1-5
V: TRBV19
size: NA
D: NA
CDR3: CASSIGGRAQPQHF
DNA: TGTGCCAGTAGTATCGGGGGGAGGGCTCAGCCCCAGCATTTT

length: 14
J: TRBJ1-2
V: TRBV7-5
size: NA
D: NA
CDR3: CVRSLVGRVVGYTF
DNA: TGTGTCAGAAGCTTAGTGGGCAGGGTCGTCGGCTACACCTTC

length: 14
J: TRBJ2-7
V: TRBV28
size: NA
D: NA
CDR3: CASSLERITGEQYF
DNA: TGTGCCAGCAGTTTAGAAAGAATAACCGGCGAGCAGTACTTC

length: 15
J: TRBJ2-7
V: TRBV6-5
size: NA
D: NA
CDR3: CASSPVRGLSYEQYF
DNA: TGTGCCAGCAGTCCAGTGAGGGGTCTCTCCTACGAGCAGTACTTC

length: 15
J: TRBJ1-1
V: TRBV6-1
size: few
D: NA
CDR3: CASSDEVRANTEAFF
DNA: TGTGCCAGCAGTGATGAAGTAAGGGCGAACACTGAAGCTTTCTTT

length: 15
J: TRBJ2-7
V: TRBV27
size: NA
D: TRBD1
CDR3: CASSWGQGSGYEQYF
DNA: TGTGCCAGCAGTTGGGGACAGGGATCGGGCTACGAGCAGTACTTC

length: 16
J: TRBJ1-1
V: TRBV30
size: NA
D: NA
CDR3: CAWRRTVGTGNTEAFF
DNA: TGTGCCTGGAGAAGGACCGTCGGGACGGGGAACACTGAAGCTTTCTTT

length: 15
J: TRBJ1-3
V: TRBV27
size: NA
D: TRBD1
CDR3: CASSSGGRLRNTIYF
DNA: TGTGCCAGCAGTTCAGGGGGTCGGTTAAGAAACACCATATATTTT

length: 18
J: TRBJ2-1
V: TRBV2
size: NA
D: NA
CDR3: CASTARGAALLSYNEQFF
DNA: TGTGCCAGCACCGCAAGGGGGGCGGCCCTCCTCTCCTACAATGAGCAGTTCTTC

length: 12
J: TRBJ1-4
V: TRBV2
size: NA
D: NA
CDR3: CASSGQPEKLFF
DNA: TGTGCCAGCAGTGGGCAGCCTGAAAAACTGTTTTTT

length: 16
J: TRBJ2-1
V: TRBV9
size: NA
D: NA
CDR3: CASSVARGSAGNEQFF
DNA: TGTGCCAGCAGCGTAGCTCGGGGGTCGGCGGGCAATGAGCAGTTCTTC

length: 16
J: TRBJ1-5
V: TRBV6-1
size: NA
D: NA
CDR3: CASSELPYRAGQPQHF
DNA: TGTGCCAGCAGTGAACTACCTTACAGGGCCGGGCAGCCCCAGCATTTT

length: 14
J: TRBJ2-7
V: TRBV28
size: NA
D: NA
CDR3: CASSFQTGSYEQYF
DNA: TGTGCCAGCAGTTTTCAAACAGGGTCCTACGAGCAGTACTTC

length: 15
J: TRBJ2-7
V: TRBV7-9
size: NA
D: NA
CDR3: CASSSGTRDTYEQYF
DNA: TGTGCCAGCAGCTCCGGGACACGGGATACCTACGAGCAGTACTTC

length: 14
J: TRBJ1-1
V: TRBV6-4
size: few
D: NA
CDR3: CASSDSGGDTEAFF
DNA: TGTGCCAGCAGTGACTCAGGGGGTGACACTGAAGCTTTCTTT

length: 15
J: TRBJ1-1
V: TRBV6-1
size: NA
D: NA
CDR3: CASRVRDDAYTEAFF
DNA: TGTGCCAGCAGGGTCCGGGACGATGCTTACACTGAAGCTTTCTTT

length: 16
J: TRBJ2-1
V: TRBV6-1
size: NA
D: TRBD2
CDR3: CASSEAPAGVLNEQFF
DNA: TGTGCCAGCAGTGAAGCCCCAGCGGGAGTGTTGAATGAGCAGTTCTTC

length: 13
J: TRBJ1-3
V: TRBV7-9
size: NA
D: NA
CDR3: CASSLVQSETIYF
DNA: TGTGCCAGCAGCTTAGTACAGTCAGAAACCATATATTTT

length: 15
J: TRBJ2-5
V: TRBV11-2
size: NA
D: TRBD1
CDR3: CASRISTGGRETQYF
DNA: TGTGCCAGCAGGATATCTACAGGGGGCCGGGAGACCCAGTACTTC

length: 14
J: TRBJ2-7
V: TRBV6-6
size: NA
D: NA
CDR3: CASSYPDYNYEQYF
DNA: TGTGCCAGCAGTTACCCCGATTATAACTACGAGCAGTACTTC

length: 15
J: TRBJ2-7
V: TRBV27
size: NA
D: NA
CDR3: CASSLRGSPSYEQYF
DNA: TGTGCCAGCAGCCTAAGAGGATCTCCCTCCTACGAGCAGTACTTC

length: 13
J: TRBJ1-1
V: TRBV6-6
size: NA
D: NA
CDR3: CASSLLENTEAFF
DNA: TGTGCCAGCAGCCTTCTGGAAAACACTGAAGCTTTCTTT

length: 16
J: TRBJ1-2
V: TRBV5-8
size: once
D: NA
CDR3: CASSPPPHTEIEGYTF
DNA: TGTGCCAGCAGCCCTCCGCCCCACACAGAGATCGAGGGCTACACCTTC

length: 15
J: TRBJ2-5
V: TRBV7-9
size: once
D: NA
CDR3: CASSSTHGEEETQYF
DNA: TGTGCCAGCAGCTCAACCCACGGAGAGGAAGAGACCCAGTACTTC

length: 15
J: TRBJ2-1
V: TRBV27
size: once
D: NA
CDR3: CASSLRLASYNEQFF
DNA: TGTGCCAGCAGTTTAAGGCTAGCCTCCTACAATGAGCAGTTCTTC

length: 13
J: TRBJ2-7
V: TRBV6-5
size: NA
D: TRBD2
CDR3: CASRMTSVYEQYF
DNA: TGTGCCAGCAGAATGACTAGCGTATACGAGCAGTACTTC